These T cell receptor beta chains were read from a single sample in a study of T cells in Graves' hyperthyroidism and ophthalmopathy. TCRdb reprocessed the multiplex PCR reads with MiXCR, giving one entry per CDR3 protein. The sample lists around 300,000 distinct CDR3 sequences; approximately 14% were seen once. Sequences were obtained from blood. The receptors stem from a woman between 50 and 59 years old with Graves' hyperthyroidism that later progressed to Graves' ophthalmopathy. Both conserved end residues are part of each CDR3. A D gene is named only where the DNA matches it firmly. Clone size is shown for a subset of rows, as once, few, many or a class of expanded clone.

. | few | TRBJ1-2 | TRBV10-3 | CAISGRTVISANYGYTF | TGTGCCATCAGTGGCCGGACAGTTATTTCAGCCAACTATGGCTACACCTTC
TRBD2 | many | TRBJ2-3 | TRBV18 | CASSPSTSGNADTQYF | TGTGCCAGCTCACCGTCGACTAGCGGGAATGCGGATACGCAGTATTTT
. | . | TRBJ1-1 | TRBV3-1 | CASTLKMNTEAFF | TGTGCCAGCACCCTTAAGATGAACACTGAAGCTTTCTTT
. | many | TRBJ1-2 | TRBV10-1 | CASSETPGDFYGYTF | TGCGCCAGCAGTGAGACGCCAGGGGACTTCTATGGCTACACCTTC
TRBD2 | many | TRBJ2-3 | TRBV20-1 | CSASPGTITKDTQYF | TGCAGTGCTTCTCCGGGGACTATTACCAAAGATACGCAGTATTTT
. | few | TRBJ2-1 | TRBV19 | CASTSRNYNEQFF | TGTGCCAGTACATCTAGAAACTACAATGAGCAGTTCTTC
. | many | TRBJ2-1 | TRBV5-1 | CASAAGGGAGNEQFF | TGCGCCAGCGCCGCAGGGGGGGGCGCAGGCAATGAGCAGTTCTTC
TRBD1 | few | TRBJ2-3 | TRBV12-3/TRBV12-4 | CASRQQGAWSTDTQYF | TGTGCCAGCAGGCAACAGGGGGCATGGAGCACAGATACGCAGTATTTT
TRBD1 | many | TRBJ2-7 | TRBV5-1 | CASSLGQGSGYEQYF | TGCGCCAGCAGCCTGGGACAGGGATCGGGCTACGAGCAGTACTTC
. | . | TRBJ1-4 | TRBV6-1 | CASSDRIMKGTPTNEKLFF | TGTGCCAGCAGTGACCGGATTATGAAAGGGACCCCAACTAATGAAAAACTGTTTTTT
. | once | TRBJ1-1 | TRBV6-1 | CASDTGGGTEAFF | TGTGCCAGCGATACGGGGGGGGGCACTGAAGCTTTCTTT
TRBD1 | once | TRBJ2-1 | TRBV28 | CASRPPGQGSNEQFF | TGTGCCAGCAGGCCCCCGGGACAGGGGAGCAATGAGCAGTTCTTC
. | many | TRBJ2-3 | TRBV2 | CASIGVQAGDTQYF | TGTGCCAGCATAGGCGTCCAGGCGGGGGATACGCAGTATTTT
. | many | TRBJ2-3 | TRBV3-1 | CASSQTVLRTDTQYF | TGTGCCAGCAGCCAGACGGTCTTACGCACAGATACGCAGTATTTT